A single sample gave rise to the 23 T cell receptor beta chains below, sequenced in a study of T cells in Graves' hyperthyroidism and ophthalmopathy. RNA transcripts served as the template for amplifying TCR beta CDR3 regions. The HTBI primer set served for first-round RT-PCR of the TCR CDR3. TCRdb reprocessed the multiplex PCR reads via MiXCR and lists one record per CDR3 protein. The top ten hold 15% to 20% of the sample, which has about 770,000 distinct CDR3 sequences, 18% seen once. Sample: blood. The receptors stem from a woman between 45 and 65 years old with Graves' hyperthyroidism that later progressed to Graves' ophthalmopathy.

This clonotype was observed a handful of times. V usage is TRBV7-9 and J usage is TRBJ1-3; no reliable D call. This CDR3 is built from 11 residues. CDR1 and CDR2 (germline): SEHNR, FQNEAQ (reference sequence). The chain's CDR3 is CALVAGNTIYF. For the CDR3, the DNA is TGTGCGTTAGTGGCTGGAAACACCATATATTTT.

The CDR3 DNA is TGCGCCAGCAGCCATCCCGGCGGTTCGCCCGGGGAGCTGTTTTTT. This sequence encodes CASSHPGGSPGELFF. The chain links TRBV4-1 to TRBJ2-2; D remains unclear. Deletions cut 3 bases from V and 6 bases from J, with 14 bases between. CDR3 length: 15 residues. The germline V gene has CDR1 MGHRA and CDR2 YSYEKL.

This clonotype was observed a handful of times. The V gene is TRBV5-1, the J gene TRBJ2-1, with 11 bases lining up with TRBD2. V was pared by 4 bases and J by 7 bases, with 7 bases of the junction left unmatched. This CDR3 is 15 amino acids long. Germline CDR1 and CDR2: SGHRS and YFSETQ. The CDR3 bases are TGCGCCAGCAGCCTAGCGGGGGGAAGTAAGAATGAGCAGTTCTTC. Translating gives CASSLAGGSKNEQFF.

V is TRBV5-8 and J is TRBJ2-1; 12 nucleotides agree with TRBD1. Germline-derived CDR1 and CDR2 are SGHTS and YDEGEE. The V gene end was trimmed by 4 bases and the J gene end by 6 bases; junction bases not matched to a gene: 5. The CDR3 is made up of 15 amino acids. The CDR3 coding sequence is TGTGCCAGCAGCGACGGGACAGGGGGCCCCAATGAGCAGTTCTTC. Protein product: CASSDGTGGPNEQFF.

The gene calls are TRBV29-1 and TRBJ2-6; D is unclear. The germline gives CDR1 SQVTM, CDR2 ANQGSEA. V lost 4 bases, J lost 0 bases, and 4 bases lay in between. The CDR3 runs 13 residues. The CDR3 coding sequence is TGCAGCGTTGTGGGCTCTGGGGCCAACGTCCTGACTTTC. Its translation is CSVVGSGANVLTF.

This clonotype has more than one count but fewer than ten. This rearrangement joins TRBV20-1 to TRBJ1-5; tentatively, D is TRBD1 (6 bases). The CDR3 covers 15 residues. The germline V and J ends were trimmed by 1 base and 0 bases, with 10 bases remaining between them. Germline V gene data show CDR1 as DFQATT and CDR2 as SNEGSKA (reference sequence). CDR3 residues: CSARGTATSNQPQHF. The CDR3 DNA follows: TGCAGTGCTAGAGGGACAGCAACTAGCAATCAGCCCCAGCATTTT.

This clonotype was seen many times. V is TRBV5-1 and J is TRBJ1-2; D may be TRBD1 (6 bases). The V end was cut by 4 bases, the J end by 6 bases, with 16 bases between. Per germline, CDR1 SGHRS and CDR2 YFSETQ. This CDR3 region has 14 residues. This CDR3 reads CASSHNKQGNGYTF. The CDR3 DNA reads TGCGCCAGCAGCCATAACAAGCAGGGGAATGGCTACACCTTC.

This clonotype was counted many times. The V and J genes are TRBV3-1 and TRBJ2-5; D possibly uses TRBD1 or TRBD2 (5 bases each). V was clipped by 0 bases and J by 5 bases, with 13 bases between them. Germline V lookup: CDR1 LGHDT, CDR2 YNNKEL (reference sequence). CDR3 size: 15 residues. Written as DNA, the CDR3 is TGTGCCAGCAGCCAAGATCAGAGGGGTTTGGAGACCCAGTACTTC. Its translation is CASSQDQRGLETQYF.

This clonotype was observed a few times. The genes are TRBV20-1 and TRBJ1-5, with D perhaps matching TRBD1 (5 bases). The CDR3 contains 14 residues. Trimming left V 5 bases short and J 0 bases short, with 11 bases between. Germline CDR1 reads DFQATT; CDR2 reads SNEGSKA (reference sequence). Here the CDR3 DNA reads TGCAGTGCTCCAGGACACTATAGCAATCAGCCCCAGCATTTT. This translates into CSAPGHYSNQPQHF.

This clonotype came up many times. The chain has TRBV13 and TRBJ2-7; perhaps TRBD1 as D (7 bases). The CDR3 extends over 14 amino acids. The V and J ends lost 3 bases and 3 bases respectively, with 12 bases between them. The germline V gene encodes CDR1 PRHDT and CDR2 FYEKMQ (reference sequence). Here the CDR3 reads CASSFRGAYYEQYF. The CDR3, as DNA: TGTGCCAGCAGCTTCAGGGGGGCTTACTACGAGCAGTACTTC.

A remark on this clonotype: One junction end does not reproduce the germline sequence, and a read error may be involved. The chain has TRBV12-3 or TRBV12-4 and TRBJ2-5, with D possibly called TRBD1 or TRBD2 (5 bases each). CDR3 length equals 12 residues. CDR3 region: CASSLIGENQYF. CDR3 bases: TGTGCCAGCAGTTTAATAGGGGAGAACCAGTACTTC.

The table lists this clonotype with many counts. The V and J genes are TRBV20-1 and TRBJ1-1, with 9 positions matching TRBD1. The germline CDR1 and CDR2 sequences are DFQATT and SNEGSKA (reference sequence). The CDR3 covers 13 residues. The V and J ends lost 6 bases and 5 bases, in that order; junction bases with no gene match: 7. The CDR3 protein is CSAIQGAETEAFF. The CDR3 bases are TGCAGTGCAATACAGGGGGCCGAGACTGAAGCTTTCTTT.

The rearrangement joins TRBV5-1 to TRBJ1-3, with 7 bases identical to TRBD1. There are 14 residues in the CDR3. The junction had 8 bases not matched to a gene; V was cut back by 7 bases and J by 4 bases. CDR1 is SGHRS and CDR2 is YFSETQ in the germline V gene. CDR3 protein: CASSRPGQGNTIYF. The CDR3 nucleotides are TGCGCCAGCTCCCGACCGGGACAGGGAAACACCATATATTTT.

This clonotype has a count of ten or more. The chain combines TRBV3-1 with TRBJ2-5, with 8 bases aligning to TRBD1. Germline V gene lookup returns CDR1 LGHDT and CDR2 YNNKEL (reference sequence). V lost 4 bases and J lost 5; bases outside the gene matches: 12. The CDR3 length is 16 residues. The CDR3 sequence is CASSLRTGTLVETQYF. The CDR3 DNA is TGTGCCAGCAGCCTACGGACAGGGACACTGGTGGAGACCCAGTACTTC.

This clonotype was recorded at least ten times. CDR3 DNA: TGTGCCTGGACCCGGGCGGGGGTGACTAACACCGGGGAGCTGTTTTTT. Protein: CAWTRAGVTNTGELFF. The chain recombines TRBV30 with TRBJ2-2; TRBD2 matches at 7 bases. Germline V gene lookup returns CDR1 GTSNPN and CDR2 SVGIG (reference sequence). V shed 4 bases, J shed 2 bases, and the junction held 10 bases outside the gene matches. This CDR3 has 16 residues.

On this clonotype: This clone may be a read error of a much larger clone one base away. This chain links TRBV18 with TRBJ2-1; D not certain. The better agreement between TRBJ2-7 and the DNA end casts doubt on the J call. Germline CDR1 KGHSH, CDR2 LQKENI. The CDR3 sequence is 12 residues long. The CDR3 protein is CASSPPYNEQYF. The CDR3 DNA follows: TGTGCCAGCTCACCACCCTACAATGAGCAGTACTTC.

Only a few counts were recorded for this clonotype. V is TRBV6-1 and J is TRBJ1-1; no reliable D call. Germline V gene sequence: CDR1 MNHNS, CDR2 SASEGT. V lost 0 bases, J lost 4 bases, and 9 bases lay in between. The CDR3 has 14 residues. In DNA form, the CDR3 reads TGTGCCAGCAGTGAAGCTGAACTGGGCACTGAAGCTTTCTTT. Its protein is CASSEAELGTEAFF.

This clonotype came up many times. CDR3 amino acids: CASSVSALYGYTF. The CDR3 nucleotides read TGTGCCAGCAGTGTATCTGCGCTCTATGGCTACACCTTC. This chain uses TRBV2 with TRBJ1-2; D is unclear. V was clipped by 4 bases and J by 4 bases, with 10 bases between them. The CDR3 is 13 amino acids. Germline V lookup: CDR1 SNHLY, CDR2 FYNNEI.

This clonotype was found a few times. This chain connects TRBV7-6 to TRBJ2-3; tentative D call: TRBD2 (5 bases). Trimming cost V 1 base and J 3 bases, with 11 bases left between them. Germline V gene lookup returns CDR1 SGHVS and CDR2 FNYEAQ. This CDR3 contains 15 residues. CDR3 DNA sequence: TGTGCCAGCAGCTTAGTGGAGGATTTGACAGATACGCAGTATTTT. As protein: CASSLVEDLTDTQYF.

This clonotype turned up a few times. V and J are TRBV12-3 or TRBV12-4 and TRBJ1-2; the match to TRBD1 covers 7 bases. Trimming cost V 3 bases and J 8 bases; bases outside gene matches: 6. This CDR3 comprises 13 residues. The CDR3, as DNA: TGTGCCAGCAGTTTCAGGGGGGCGTTGGGCTACACCTTC. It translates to CASSFRGALGYTF.

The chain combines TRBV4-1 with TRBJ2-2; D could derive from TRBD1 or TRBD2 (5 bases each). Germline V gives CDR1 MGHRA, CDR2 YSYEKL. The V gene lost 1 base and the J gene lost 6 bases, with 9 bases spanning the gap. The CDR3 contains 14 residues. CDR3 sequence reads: CASSQARGSGELFF. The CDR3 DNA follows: TGCGCCAGCAGCCAAGCGAGGGGCTCCGGGGAGCTGTTTTTT.

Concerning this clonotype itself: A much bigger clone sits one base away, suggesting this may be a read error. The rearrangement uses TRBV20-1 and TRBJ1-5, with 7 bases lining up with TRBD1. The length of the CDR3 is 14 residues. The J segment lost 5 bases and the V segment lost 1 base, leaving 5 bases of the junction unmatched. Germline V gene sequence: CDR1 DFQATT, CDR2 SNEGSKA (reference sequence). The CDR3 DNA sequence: TGCAGTGCTAGAGCGGGACAGCTTGATCAGCCCCAGCATTTT. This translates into CSARAGQLDQPQHF.

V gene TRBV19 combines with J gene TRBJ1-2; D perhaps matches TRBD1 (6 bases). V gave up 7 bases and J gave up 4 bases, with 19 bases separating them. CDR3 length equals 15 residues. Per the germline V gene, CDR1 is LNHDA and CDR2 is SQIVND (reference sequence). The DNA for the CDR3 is TGTGCCAGTAAGGGGAACAGGGTGGATTCCTATGGCTACACCTTC. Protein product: CASKGNRVDSYGYTF.